This note documents a single T cell receptor (beta chain) sequence. Germline CDR1 SGHVS, CDR2 FQNEAQ. CDR3 length equals 15 residues. J lost 4 bases, V lost 5 bases, and 10 bases had no gene match. The sample originates from a study of prognosis after radiotherapy for stage I lung cancer. In the study overall: Stage I non-small cell lung cancer patients were enrolled between 2018 and 2019.

Amplification of the TCR beta CDR3 (from genomic DNA) was done by two-round multiplex PCR. The use of primers specific to each TRBV and TRBJ gene characterized first-round PCR. MiXCR was run by TCRdb on the multiplex PCR reads, yielding one entry per CDR3 protein. The sample consists of 12,000 to 15,000 distinct CDR3 sequences, about 37% of them appearing once. Material: PBMCs, obtained before or after stereotactic body radiation therapy (not recorded which). The source is a donor of 50 years or more with non-small cell lung cancer. The chain joins TRBV7-8 to TRBJ2-5, with 7 bases that match TRBD2. The CDR3 DNA sequence: TGTGCCAGCAGCCGCCGGGGGGTAATAGGAGAGACCCAGTACTTC. Translated: CASSRRGVIGETQYF.